This entry lists 26 T cell receptor beta chains sequenced from one sample in a study of CD8+CD57+ T cells in acquired aplastic anemia. For CDR3 and TCR beta VDJ profiling, genomic DNA was the template used. TCRdb re-analysed the reads in MiXCR, keeping a single row per CDR3 protein. The sample holds 180,000 or so distinct CDR3 sequences, less than 55% seen once. The sequenced sample consisted of sorted CD4+, CD8+, or CD8+CD57+ T cells (not recorded which) from PBMCs. All receptors come from a human donor in good health.

This clonotype appeared many times. This chain joins TRBV6-1 and TRBJ2-5; unclear D gene. Trimming removed 4 bases from V and 9 bases from J, with 18 bases in between. The V gene's germline CDR1 is MNHNS and CDR2 SASEGT. The length of the CDR3 is 14 residues. The CDR3 region has the DNA TGTGCCAGCAGTGTCGAAGTTTCAGTAGTGGCCCAGTACTTC. Protein sequence: CASSVEVSVVAQYF.

The chain carries TRBV7-3 and TRBJ1-6; D is uncertain. Trimming took off 5 bases at V and 8 bases at J, with 10 bases between the two ends. The CDR3 length is 13 residues. Germline loops: CDR1 SGHTA, CDR2 FQGTGA. As DNA, the CDR3 is TGTGCCAGCAGCATCCGGGGAGATTCACCCCTCCACTTT. This codes for CASSIRGDSPLHF.

This clonotype was recorded at least ten times. This sequence joins TRBV15 and TRBJ1-4; D is ambiguous. This CDR3 comprises 15 residues. Trimming stripped 0 bases from V and 3 bases from J, with 8 bases between. The V gene's germline CDR1 is LNHNV and CDR2 YYDKDF (reference sequence). CDR3 amino acids: CATSRDYGSNEKLFF. CDR3 bases: TGTGCCACCAGCAGAGATTACGGATCTAATGAAAAACTGTTTTTT.

This sequence joins TRBV2 and TRBJ2-1, with 9 bases aligning to TRBD2. CDR3 length equals 15 residues. Germline values: CDR1 SNHLY, CDR2 FYNNEI. V dropped 6 bases and J dropped 1; count of bases not matched to a gene: 4. The CDR3 bases are TGTGCCAGCAGGACGCGGGGGGGGTCCTACAATGAGCAGTTCTTC. Translating gives CASRTRGGSYNEQFF.

V and J are TRBV5-4 and TRBJ2-7; possibly TRBD2 for D (6 bases). This CDR3 comprises 15 residues. In germline, CDR1 is SGHNT, CDR2 YYREEE (reference sequence). The V end lost 2 bases, the J end lost 7 bases, and 19 bases lay between the germline ends. This chain's CDR3 is CASSFGGSAYNEQYF. CDR3 DNA: TGTGCCAGCAGCTTCGGGGGATCGGCCTACAATGAGCAGTACTTC. The full variable domain, completed using reference TRBV5-4 and TRBJ2-7, is ETGVTQSPTHLIKTRGQQVTLRCSSQSGHNTVSWYQQALGQGPQFIFQYYREEENGRGNFPPRFSGLQFPNYSSELNVNALELDDSALYLCASSFGGSAYNEQYFGPGTRLTVT.

A note on this clonotype: The junction departs from germline at one end; a sequencing error may be responsible. The CDR3 DNA follows: TGTGCTAGCAGTTCCGGGACTAATGAGCAGTTCTTC. Translated: CASSSGTNEQFF. This chain uses TRBV7-7 with TRBJ2-1; TRBD2 is a possible D gene (6 bases). Germline V gene lookup returns CDR1 SSHAT and CDR2 FNYEAQ (reference sequence). This CDR3 contains 12 residues.

This clonotype came up a few times. J is TRBJ2-7 and V is TRBV24-1; weak D call: TRBD1 (5 bases). The CDR3 contains 14 residues. Germline V gene data show CDR1 as KGHDR and CDR2 as SFDVKD. Trimming left V 3 bases short and J 6 bases short, with 14 bases between. CDR3 bases: TGTGCCACCAGTGATCCAAATGACAGTTTCGAGCAGTACTTC. Its protein product is CATSDPNDSFEQYF.

This chain connects TRBV24-1 to TRBJ2-3, with 7 bases lining up with TRBD1. The CDR3 contains 13 residues. Germline trimming cut 9 bases from V and 2 bases from J; bases unmatched to any gene: 4. CDR1 is KGHDR, CDR2 SFDVKD, per germline. The CDR3 region has the DNA TGTGCCACCGGGACAGAAAACACAGATACGCAGTATTTT. It specifies CATGTENTDTQYF.

The genes are TRBV25-1 and TRBJ1-6, with D perhaps matching TRBD1 (6 bases). Trimming stripped 6 bases from V and 9 bases from J, with 18 bases between. The CDR3 loop spans 15 amino acids. Germline assignment: CDR1 MGHDK and CDR2 SYGVNS. In nucleotides, the CDR3 is TGTGCCAGCAGGGCCCCCGGGCCCAGGGGTTCACCCCTCCACTTT. It yields the protein CASRAPGPRGSPLHF.

The chain has TRBV20-1 and TRBJ2-7, with D tentatively TRBD1 (6 bases). This CDR3 is built from 13 residues. V was clipped by 5 bases and J by 0 bases, with 11 bases between them. Per the germline V gene, CDR1 is DFQATT and CDR2 is SNEGSKA (reference sequence). The CDR3 sequence: CSAGGQTSYEQYF. CDR3 nucleotide sequence: TGCAGTGCTGGAGGACAGACCTCCTACGAGCAGTACTTC.

The rearrangement links TRBV28 to TRBJ2-1, with TRBD2 matching over 13 bases. This CDR3 region has 18 residues. The ends lost 5 bases at V and 2 bases at J; junction bases unmatched: 9. The germline gives CDR1 MDHEN, CDR2 SYDVKM. The CDR3 bases are TGTGCCAGCAGTCCGGGCCGACTAGCGGGAGGTACCTACAATGAGCAGTTCTTC. It is translated as CASSPGRLAGGTYNEQFF.

This clonotype was counted once. At one end the junction does not follow the germline gene, possibly because of a read error. As DNA, the CDR3 is TGTGCCAGCACGACCACTAGCGGGAGTTACGAGCAGTACTTT. It specifies CASTTTSGSYEQYF. V usage is TRBV27 and J usage is TRBJ2-7; 11 positions match TRBD2. Germline loops: CDR1 MNHEY, CDR2 SMNVEV (reference sequence). This CDR3 is 14 amino acids long.

This clonotype occurred many times. V usage is TRBV6-1 and J usage is TRBJ1-5, with D possibly being TRBD1 (5 bases). From germline, CDR1 is MNHNS and CDR2 SASEGT. Trimming removed 6 bases at V and 0 bases at J, with 15 bases between. CDR3 length: 16 amino acids. CDR3 sequence: CASRSTAVYSNQPQHF. As DNA, the CDR3 is TGTGCCAGCAGATCGACAGCCGTTTATAGCAATCAGCCCCAGCATTTT.

The chain is built from TRBV19 and TRBJ1-5, with TRBD1 as a possible D gene (5 bases). V was shortened by 6 bases and J by 7 bases, with 16 bases between the two germline ends. This CDR3 spans 14 amino acids. Germline-derived CDR1 and CDR2 are LNHDA and SQIVND (reference sequence). CDR3 nucleotides: TGTGCCAGTAGGGAGAGGGGACGCGGGCAGCCCCAGCATTTT. It translates to CASRERGRGQPQHF.

The V call is TRBV7-9, the J call TRBJ1-2; 8 positions agree with TRBD1. The ends lost 5 bases at V and 4 bases at J; junction bases unmatched: 9. CDR3 size: 15 residues. CDR1 is SEHNR and CDR2 is FQNEAQ in the germline V gene (reference sequence). The CDR3 coding sequence is TGTGCCAGCAGCCTCCCACAGGGGGTGAGCTATGGCTACACCTTC. It is translated as CASSLPQGVSYGYTF.

This clonotype came up a few times. The V and J genes are TRBV5-5 and TRBJ1-4; the D is unclear. The CDR3 has 16 amino acids. CDR1 SGHKS and CDR2 YYEKEE come from the germline V gene (reference sequence). Between the trimmed V and J ends, which lost 0 bases and 7 bases, there was a span of 16 bases. The CDR3 DNA follows: TGTGCCAGCAGCTTGGCCCCACGGGCACTGACTGAAAAACTGTTTTTT. This encodes CASSLAPRALTEKLFF.

The genes are TRBV24-1 and TRBJ2-3, with a possible D match to TRBD2 (6 bases). The germline gives CDR1 KGHDR, CDR2 SFDVKD. CDR3 length: 19 amino acids. V was clipped by 4 bases and J by 1 base, with 23 bases between them. For the CDR3, the DNA is TGTGCCACCAGTGACCGCGGGGTTGGGGGGAAAGGGGGCACAGATACGCAGTATTTT. It translates to CATSDRGVGGKGGTDTQYF.

This clonotype was seen only a few times. This sequence joins TRBV10-3 and TRBJ1-2, with 9 positions matching TRBD1. CDR1 and CDR2 (germline): ENHRY, SYGVKD. V dropped 5 bases and J dropped 8; count of bases not matched to a gene: 6. This CDR3 is 13 amino acids long. The CDR3 region is CAISQQGAGGYTF. The CDR3 DNA is TGTGCCATCAGTCAACAGGGGGCAGGGGGCTACACCTTC.

The table lists this clonotype with many counts. As DNA, the CDR3 is TGTGCCAGCAGTTATATGCAGGGGGTCTACGAGCAGTACTTC. This translates into CASSYMQGVYEQYF. The rearrangement links TRBV6-5 to TRBJ2-7, with 7 bases aligning to TRBD1. The length of the CDR3 is 14 residues. Germline V gene sequence: CDR1 MNHEY, CDR2 SVGAGI. With V trimmed by 3 bases and J by 3 bases, 5 bases remained unmatched.

Details on this clonotype: Likely a read error: the CDR3 ends without its conserved phenylalanine or tryptophan. The chain is built from TRBV19 and TRBJ2-3; D might be TRBD2 (6 bases). The V end was cut by 9 bases, the J end by 1 base, with 14 bases between. Germline lookup yields CDR1 LNHDA and CDR2 SQIVND (reference sequence). The CDR3 runs 14 residues. CDR3 in DNA: TGTGCCAGCAGTTCCGGAGGGGGCACAGATACGCAGTATCTT. Translated, it gives CASSSGGGTDTQYL.

This clonotype was picked up many times. The CDR3 coding sequence is TGTGCCAGCAGCCAACGACACAATGAGCAGTTCTTC. Protein product: CASSQRHNEQFF. The V call is TRBV7-2, the J call TRBJ2-1; the D is unclear. V lost 5 bases and J lost 5, with 7 bases in between. This CDR3 comprises 12 residues. From germline, CDR1 is SGHTA and CDR2 FQGNSA.

This clonotype was counted at least ten times. The V gene is TRBV6-6, the J gene TRBJ1-4; tentative D call: TRBD1 (6 bases). This CDR3 is 13 amino acids long. V was cut by 0 bases and J by 11 bases, with 10 bases left in between. Per germline, CDR1 MNHNY and CDR2 SVGAGI (reference sequence). The CDR3 loop reads CASSYSAGDKLFF. CDR3 bases: TGTGCCAGCAGTTACTCGGCAGGGGACAAACTGTTTTTT.

The V call is TRBV24-1, the J call TRBJ2-7, with 12 bases fitting TRBD2. The assigned J gene may be wrong: the sequence end matches TRBJ2-1 better. Germline loops: CDR1 KGHDR, CDR2 SFDVKD. This CDR3 has 17 residues. The CDR3 coding sequence is TGTGCCACCAGTGATACCCTGACTAGCGGGAGTTCCTACGAGCAGTTCTTC. Protein product: CATSDTLTSGSSYEQFF.

This clonotype has just a few counts. The V call is TRBV4-2, the J call TRBJ1-5, with D possibly being TRBD1 (5 bases). Trimming shortened V by 4 bases and J by 5 bases, and 15 bases separated the two germline ends. Germline lookup yields CDR1 LGHNA and CDR2 YNFKEQ. The CDR3 consists of 15 residues. The CDR3 loop reads CASSPVAGRDQPQHF. The CDR3 DNA reads as TGTGCCAGCAGCCCAGTAGCGGGACGGGATCAGCCCCAGCATTTT.

The V gene is TRBV29-1, the J gene TRBJ2-7, with TRBD1 identical over 7 bases. The germline CDR1 and CDR2 sequences are SQVTM and ANQGSEA. After removal of 5 bases from V and 0 bases from J, the junction contained 10 bases not matched to a gene. The CDR3 runs 15 residues. The CDR3 DNA is TGCAGCGTTTCAGGGGGATCTCTTTCCTCCTACGAGCAGTACTTC. It yields the protein CSVSGGSLSSYEQYF.

The chain is built from TRBV10-3 and TRBJ1-2; 8 bases line up with TRBD1. V lost 2 bases and J lost 0; bases outside the gene matches: 8. Germline CDR1 ENHRY, CDR2 SYGVKD. This CDR3 spans 17 amino acids. The CDR3 loop reads CAISEGRGLRANYGYTF. The CDR3 DNA sequence: TGTGCCATCAGTGAGGGCAGGGGGCTTCGAGCTAACTATGGCTACACCTTC.